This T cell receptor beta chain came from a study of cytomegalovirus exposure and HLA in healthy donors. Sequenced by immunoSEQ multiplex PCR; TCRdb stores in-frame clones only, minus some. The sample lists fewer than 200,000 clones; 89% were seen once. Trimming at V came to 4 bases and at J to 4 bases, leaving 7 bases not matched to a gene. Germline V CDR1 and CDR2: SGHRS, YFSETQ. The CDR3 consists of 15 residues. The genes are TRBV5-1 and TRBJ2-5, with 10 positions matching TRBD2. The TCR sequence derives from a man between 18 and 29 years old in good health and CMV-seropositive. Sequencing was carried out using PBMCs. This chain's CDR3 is CASSLASGSIETQYF. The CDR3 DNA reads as TGCGCCAGCAGCCTCGCTAGCGGGAGTATAGAGACCCAGTACTTC.